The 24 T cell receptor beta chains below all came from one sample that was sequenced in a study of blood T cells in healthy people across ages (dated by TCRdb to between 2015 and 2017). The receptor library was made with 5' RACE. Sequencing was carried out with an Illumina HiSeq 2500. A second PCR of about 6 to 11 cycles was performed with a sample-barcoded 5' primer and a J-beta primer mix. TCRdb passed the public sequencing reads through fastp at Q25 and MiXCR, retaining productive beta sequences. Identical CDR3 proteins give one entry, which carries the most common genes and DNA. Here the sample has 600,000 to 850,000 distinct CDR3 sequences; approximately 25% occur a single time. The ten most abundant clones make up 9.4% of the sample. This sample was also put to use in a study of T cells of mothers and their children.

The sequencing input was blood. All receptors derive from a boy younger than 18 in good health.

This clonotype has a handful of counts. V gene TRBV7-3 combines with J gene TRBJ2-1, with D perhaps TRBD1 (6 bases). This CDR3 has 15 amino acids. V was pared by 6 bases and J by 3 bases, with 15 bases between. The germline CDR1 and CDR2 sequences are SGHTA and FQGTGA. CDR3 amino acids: CASRPNRADYNEQFF. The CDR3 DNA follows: TGTGCCAGCAGACCCAACAGGGCTGACTACAATGAGCAGTTCTTC. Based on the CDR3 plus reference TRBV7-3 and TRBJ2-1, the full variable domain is GAGVSQTPSNKVTEKGKYVELRCDPISGHTALYWYRQSLGQGPEFLIYFQGTGAADDSGLPNDRFFAVRPEGSVSTLKIQRTERGDSAVYLCASRPNRADYNEQFFGPGTRLTVL.

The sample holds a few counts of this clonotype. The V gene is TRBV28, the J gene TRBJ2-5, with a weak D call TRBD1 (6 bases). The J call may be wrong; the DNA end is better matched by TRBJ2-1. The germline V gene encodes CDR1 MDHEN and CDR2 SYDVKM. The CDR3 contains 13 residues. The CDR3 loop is CASSLAGQNEQFF. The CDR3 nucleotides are TGTGCCAGCAGCCTGGCCGGACAGAATGAGCAGTTCTTC.

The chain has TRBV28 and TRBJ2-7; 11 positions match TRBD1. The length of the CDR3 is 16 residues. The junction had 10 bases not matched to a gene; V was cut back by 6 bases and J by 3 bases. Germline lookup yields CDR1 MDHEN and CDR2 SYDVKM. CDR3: CASSFAEGTGGYEQYF. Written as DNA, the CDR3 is TGTGCCAGCAGCTTTGCCGAAGGGACAGGGGGCTACGAGCAGTACTTC.

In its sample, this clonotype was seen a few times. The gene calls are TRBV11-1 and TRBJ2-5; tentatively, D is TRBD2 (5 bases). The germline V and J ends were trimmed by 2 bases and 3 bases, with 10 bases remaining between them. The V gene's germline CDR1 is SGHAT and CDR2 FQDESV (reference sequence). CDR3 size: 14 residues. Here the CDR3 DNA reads TGTGCCAGCAGCTTATCTCTCGGGGAAGAGACCCAGTACTTC. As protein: CASSLSLGEETQYF.

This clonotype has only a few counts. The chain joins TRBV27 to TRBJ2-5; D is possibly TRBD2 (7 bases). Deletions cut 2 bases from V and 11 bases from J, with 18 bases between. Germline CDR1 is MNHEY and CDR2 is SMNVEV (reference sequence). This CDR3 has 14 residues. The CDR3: CASSLGGGLWEQYF. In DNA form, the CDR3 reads TGTGCCAGCAGTTTAGGGGGGGGGCTCTGGGAGCAGTACTTC.

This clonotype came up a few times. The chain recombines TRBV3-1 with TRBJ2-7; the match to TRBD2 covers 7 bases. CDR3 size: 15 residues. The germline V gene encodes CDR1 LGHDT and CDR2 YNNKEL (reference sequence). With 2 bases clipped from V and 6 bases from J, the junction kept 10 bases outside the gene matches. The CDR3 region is CASSQFQAGVSEQYF. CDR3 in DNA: TGTGCCAGCAGCCAATTCCAGGCGGGAGTGTCCGAGCAGTACTTC.

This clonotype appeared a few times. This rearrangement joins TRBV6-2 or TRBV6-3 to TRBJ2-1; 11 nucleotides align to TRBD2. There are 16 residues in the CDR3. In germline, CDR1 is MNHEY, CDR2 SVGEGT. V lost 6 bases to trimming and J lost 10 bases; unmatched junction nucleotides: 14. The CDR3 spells CASSPIPTSGSSEQFF. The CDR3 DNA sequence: TGTGCCAGCAGCCCAATTCCCACTAGCGGGAGCTCAGAGCAGTTCTTC.

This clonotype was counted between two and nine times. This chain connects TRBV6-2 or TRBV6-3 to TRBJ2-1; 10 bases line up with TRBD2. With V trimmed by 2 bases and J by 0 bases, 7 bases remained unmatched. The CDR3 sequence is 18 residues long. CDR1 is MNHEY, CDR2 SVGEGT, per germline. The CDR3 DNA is TGTGCCAGCAGTTACCCTACTAGCGGGACAAGCTCCTACAATGAGCAGTTCTTC. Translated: CASSYPTSGTSSYNEQFF.

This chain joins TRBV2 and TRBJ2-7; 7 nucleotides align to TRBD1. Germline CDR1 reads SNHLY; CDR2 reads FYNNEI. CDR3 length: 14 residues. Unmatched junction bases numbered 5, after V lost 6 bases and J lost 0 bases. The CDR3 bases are TGTGCCAGCAGGCTGGGACAGCTCTCCTACGAGCAGTACTTC. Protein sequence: CASRLGQLSYEQYF.

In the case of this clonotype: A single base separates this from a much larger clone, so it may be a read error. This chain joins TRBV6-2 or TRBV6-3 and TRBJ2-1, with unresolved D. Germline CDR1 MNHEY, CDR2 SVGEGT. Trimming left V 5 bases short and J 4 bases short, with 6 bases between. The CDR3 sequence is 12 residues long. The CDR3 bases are TGTGCCAGCAGTCCCTTTTACAATGAGCAGTTCTTC. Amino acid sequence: CASSPFYNEQFF.

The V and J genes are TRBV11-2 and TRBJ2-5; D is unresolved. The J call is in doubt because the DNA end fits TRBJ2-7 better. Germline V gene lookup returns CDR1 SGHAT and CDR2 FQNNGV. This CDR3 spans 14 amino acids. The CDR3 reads CASSLSPVTGEQYF. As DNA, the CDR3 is TGTGCCAGCAGCTTAAGCCCAGTAACGGGCGAGCAGTACTTC.

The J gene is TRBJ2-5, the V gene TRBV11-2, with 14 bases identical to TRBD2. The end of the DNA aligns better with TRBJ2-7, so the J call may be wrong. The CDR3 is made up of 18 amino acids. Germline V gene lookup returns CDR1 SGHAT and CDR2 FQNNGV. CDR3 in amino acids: CASRFQTGGLAGEYEQYF. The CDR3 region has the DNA TGTGCCAGCAGATTCCAAACCGGGGGACTAGCGGGAGAATACGAGCAGTACTTC.

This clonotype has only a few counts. Written as DNA, the CDR3 is TGTGCCAGCAGCTTAGAGCCACAGGGCAATCAGCCCCAGCATTTT. Encoded protein: CASSLEPQGNQPQHF. The chain combines TRBV7-8 with TRBJ1-5; a weak D match, TRBD1 (5 bases). Trimming stripped 1 base from V and 2 bases from J, with 9 bases between. This CDR3 comprises 15 residues. From germline, CDR1 is SGHVS and CDR2 FQNEAQ.

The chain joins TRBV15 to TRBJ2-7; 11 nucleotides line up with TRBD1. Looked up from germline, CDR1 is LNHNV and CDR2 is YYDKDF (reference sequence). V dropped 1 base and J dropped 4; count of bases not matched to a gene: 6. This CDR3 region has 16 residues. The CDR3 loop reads CATSRGTGGFPYEQYF. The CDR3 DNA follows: TGTGCCACCAGCAGAGGGACAGGGGGCTTTCCTTACGAGCAGTACTTC.

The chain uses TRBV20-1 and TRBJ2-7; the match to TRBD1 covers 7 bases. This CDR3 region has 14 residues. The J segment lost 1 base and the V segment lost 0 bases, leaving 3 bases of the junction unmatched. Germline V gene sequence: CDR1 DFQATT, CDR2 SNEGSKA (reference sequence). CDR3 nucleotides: TGCAGTGCTAGAGATTTGACAGGGTCCTACGAGCAGTACTTC. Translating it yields CSARDLTGSYEQYF.

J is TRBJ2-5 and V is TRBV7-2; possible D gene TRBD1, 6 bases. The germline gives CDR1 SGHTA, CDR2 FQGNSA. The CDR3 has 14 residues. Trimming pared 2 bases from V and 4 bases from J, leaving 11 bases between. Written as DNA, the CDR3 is TGTGCCAGCAGCTTAATGGGGGCTGGAGAGACCCAGTACTTC. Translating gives CASSLMGAGETQYF.

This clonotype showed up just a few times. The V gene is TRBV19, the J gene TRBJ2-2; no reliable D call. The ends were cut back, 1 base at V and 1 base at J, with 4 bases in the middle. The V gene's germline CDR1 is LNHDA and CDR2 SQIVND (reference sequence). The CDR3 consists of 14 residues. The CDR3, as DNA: TGTGCCAGTAGTATAGCCGGGAACACCGGGGAGCTGTTTTTT. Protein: CASSIAGNTGELFF.

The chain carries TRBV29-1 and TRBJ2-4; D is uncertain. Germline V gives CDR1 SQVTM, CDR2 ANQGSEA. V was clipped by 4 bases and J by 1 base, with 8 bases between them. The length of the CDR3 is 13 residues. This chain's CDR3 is CSVASRAKNIQYF. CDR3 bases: TGCAGCGTTGCCTCCAGGGCCAAAAACATTCAGTACTTC.

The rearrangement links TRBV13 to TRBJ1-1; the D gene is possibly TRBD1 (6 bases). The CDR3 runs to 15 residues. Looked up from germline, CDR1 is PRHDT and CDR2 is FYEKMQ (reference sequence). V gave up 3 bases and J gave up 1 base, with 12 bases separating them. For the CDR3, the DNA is TGTGCCAGCAGCTTCCCACAGACAGGGAACACTGAAGCTTTCTTT. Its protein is CASSFPQTGNTEAFF.

The chain's CDR3 is CASSEGGLAVGQFF. The DNA of the CDR3 is TGTGCCAGCAGTGAAGGGGGACTAGCGGTGGGGCAGTTCTTC. The chain joins TRBV2 to TRBJ2-1, with 11 bases identical to TRBD2. The CDR3 sequence is 14 residues long. CDR1 and CDR2 (germline): SNHLY, FYNNEI. The ends lost 1 base at V and 12 bases at J; junction bases unmatched: 5.

The CDR3 DNA follows: TGCAGCGTTCAGGGGGCCACCCGGAACACTGAAGCTTTCTTT. This codes for CSVQGATRNTEAFF. This chain connects TRBV29-1 to TRBJ1-1; TRBD1 agrees at 8 bases. V trimming: 5 bases; J trimming: 1 base; junction bases outside the gene matches: 6. This CDR3 comprises 14 residues. Germline CDR1 SQVTM, CDR2 ANQGSEA.

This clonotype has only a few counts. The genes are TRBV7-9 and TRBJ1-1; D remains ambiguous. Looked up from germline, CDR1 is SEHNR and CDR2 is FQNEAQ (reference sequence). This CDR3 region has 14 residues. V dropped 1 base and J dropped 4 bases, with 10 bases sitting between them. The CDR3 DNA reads TGTGCCAGCAGCTTAGATTCGGGTAGCACTGAAGCTTTCTTT. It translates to CASSLDSGSTEAFF. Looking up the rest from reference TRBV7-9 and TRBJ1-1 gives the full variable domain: DTGVSQNPRHKITKRGQNVTFRCDPISEHNRLYWYRQTLGQGPEFLTYFQNEAQLEKSRLLSDRFSAERPKGSFSTLEIQRTEQGDSAMYLCASSLDSGSTEAFFGQGTRLTVV.

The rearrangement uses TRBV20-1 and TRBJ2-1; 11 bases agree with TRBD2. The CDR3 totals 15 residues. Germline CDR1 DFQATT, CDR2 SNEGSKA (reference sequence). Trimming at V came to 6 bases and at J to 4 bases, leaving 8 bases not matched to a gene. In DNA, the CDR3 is TGCAGTGCGGGGGGCGGGACTAGCGGTTACAATGAGCAGTTCTTC. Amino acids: CSAGGGTSGYNEQFF.

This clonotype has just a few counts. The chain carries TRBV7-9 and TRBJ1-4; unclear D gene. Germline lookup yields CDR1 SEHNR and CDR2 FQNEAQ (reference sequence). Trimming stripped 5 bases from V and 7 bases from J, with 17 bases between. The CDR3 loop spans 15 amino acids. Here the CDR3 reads CASSPTDTQIEKLFF. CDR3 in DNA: TGTGCCAGCAGCCCTACTGACACCCAAATTGAAAAACTGTTTTTT.